Each of the 19 T cell receptor beta chains below was sequenced from the same sample in a study of control samples from healthy donors and cancer patients. The protocol was immunoSEQ multiplex PCR, while the TCRdb copy is restricted to in-frame clones and leaves out a portion. This sample yields about 150,000 clones, of which roughly 94% are seen a single time; 12% to 15% belongs to the top ten. Input material: PBMCs. These TCRs come from a man in his 60s with colorectal cancer.

The gene calls are TRBV4-3 and TRBJ2-7, with 7 nucleotides matching TRBD2. Per germline, CDR1 LGHNA and CDR2 YSLEER. The J segment lost 7 bases and the V segment lost 1 base, leaving 7 bases of the junction unmatched. The CDR3 runs to 14 residues. CDR3 bases: TGCGCCAGCAGCCAAGGACTCGGTAGCGGGGAGCAGTACTTC. Translation gives CASSQGLGSGEQYF.

The chain uses TRBV5-6 and TRBJ2-7; 11 positions match TRBD1. Losses at the gene ends were 3 bases for V and 3 bases for J; bases not matched to a gene: 2. Germline lookup yields CDR1 SGHDT and CDR2 YYEEEE. This CDR3 has 14 residues. CDR3 sequence: CASSWGQGDYEQYF. The CDR3 nucleotides read TGTGCCAGCAGCTGGGGACAGGGGGACTACGAGCAGTACTTC.

The genes are TRBV7-2 and TRBJ1-1; D possibly corresponds to TRBD1 (5 bases). The CDR3 contains 16 residues. The V end was cut by 1 base, the J end by 1 base, with 13 bases between. Germline V gene data show CDR1 as SGHTA and CDR2 as FQGNSA. CDR3 sequence: CASSLGVGDWNTEAFF. The CDR3 coding sequence is TGTGCCAGCAGCTTAGGAGTGGGGGATTGGAACACTGAAGCTTTCTTT.

V is TRBV29-1 and J is TRBJ1-2, with 7 bases identical to TRBD1. Germline CDR1 SQVTM, CDR2 ANQGSEA. J gave up 7 bases and V 4 bases, and 12 bases lay outside the gene matches. This CDR3 region has 14 residues. DNA of the CDR3: TGCAGCGTTGCCCCTACTCAGGGGGATGGTGGCTACACCTTC. Its protein product is CSVAPTQGDGGYTF.

As concerns this clone: Other nucleotide sequences from this sample produce the same CDR3. The rearrangement uses TRBV7-9 and TRBJ1-1, with unresolved D. Germline V gives CDR1 SEHNR, CDR2 FQNEAQ (reference sequence). CDR3 length: 13 amino acids. V was clipped by 2 bases and J by 0 bases, with 4 bases between them. The CDR3 is CASSLQLNTEAFF. The CDR3 coding sequence is TGTGCCAGCAGCTTACAGCTGAACACTGAAGCTTTCTTT.

In its sample, this clone was seen once. This chain connects TRBV30 to TRBJ1-4; 9 nucleotides match TRBD1. Germline V gene data show CDR1 as GTSNPN and CDR2 as SVGIG (reference sequence). The V segment lost 4 bases and the J segment 8 bases; nucleotides outside the gene matches: 5. This CDR3 region has 13 residues. The CDR3 protein is CAWIDRGSEKLFF. The CDR3 DNA sequence: TGTGCCTGGATCGACAGGGGGAGCGAAAAACTGTTTTTT.

The chain joins TRBV7-8 to TRBJ2-3, with a tentative D call TRBD2 (7 bases). The CDR3 consists of 13 residues. Trimming took off 5 bases at V and 4 bases at J, with 10 bases between the two ends. CDR1 and CDR2 from the germline V gene are SGHVS and FQNEAQ. CDR3 in amino acids: CASSLGGADTQYF. The CDR3 bases are TGTGCCAGCAGCCTAGGGGGGGCAGATACGCAGTATTTT.

The V and J genes are TRBV15 and TRBJ1-3, with a tentative D call TRBD1 (6 bases). The germline CDR1 and CDR2 sequences are LNHNV and YYDKDF (reference sequence). Trimming removed 4 bases from V and 0 bases from J, with 13 bases in between. This CDR3 contains 16 residues. CDR3 protein: CATSTRTGSSGNTIYF. The CDR3 region has the DNA TGTGCCACCAGCACAAGAACAGGGAGCTCTGGAAACACCATATATTTT. Supplemented by reference TRBV15 and TRBJ1-3, the full variable domain reads DAMVIQNPRYQVTQFGKPVTLSCSQTLNHNVMYWYQQKSSQAPKLLFHYYDKDFNNEADTPDNFQSRRPNTSFCFLDIRSPGLGDTAMYLCATSTRTGSSGNTIYFGEGSWLTVV.

The chain links TRBV6-6 to TRBJ2-1; D possibly uses TRBD1 or TRBD2 (5 bases each). Germline loops: CDR1 MNHNY, CDR2 SVGAGI (reference sequence). The CDR3 has 15 residues. V was cut by 5 bases and J by 4 bases, with 15 bases left in between. DNA for the CDR3: TGTGCCAGCAGTACGGACATCCGGGAATACAATGAGCAGTTCTTC. Translated: CASSTDIREYNEQFF.

The count of this clone is one. The chain is built from TRBV15 and TRBJ1-1; D perhaps matches TRBD1 (6 bases). The CDR3 has 17 amino acids. Deletions cut 0 bases from V and 3 bases from J, with 17 bases between. Germline V gene lookup returns CDR1 LNHNV and CDR2 YYDKDF (reference sequence). This chain's CDR3 is CATSRDLLDRQYTEAFF. The CDR3 bases are TGTGCCACCAGCAGAGATCTCCTTGACAGGCAGTACACTGAAGCTTTCTTT.

CDR3 in DNA: TGTGCCAGCAGCACCTGGACTGGAATATACTACTGGAACACCGGGGAGCTGTTTTTT. It specifies CASSTWTGIYYWNTGELFF. The J gene is TRBJ2-2, the V gene TRBV11-3; possible D gene TRBD2, 5 bases. Trimming left V 5 bases short and J 1 base short, with 23 bases between. Germline V gene sequence: CDR1 SGHNT, CDR2 YENEEA. This CDR3 region has 19 residues.

The chain recombines TRBV6-6 with TRBJ1-1; D might be TRBD1 (5 bases). Trimming cost V 6 bases and J 0 bases, with 11 bases left between them. The CDR3 runs to 14 residues. Germline lookup yields CDR1 MNHNY and CDR2 SVGAGI (reference sequence). CDR3 sequence: CASRTGPMNTEAFF. CDR3 DNA: TGTGCCAGCAGGACGGGACCGATGAACACTGAAGCTTTCTTT.

The rearrangement links TRBV27 to TRBJ1-1; a weak D match, TRBD1 (5 bases). V was clipped by 2 bases and J by 5 bases, with 12 bases between them. The CDR3 spans 14 residues. Germline CDR1 MNHEY, CDR2 SMNVEV (reference sequence). The CDR3 here is CASSLQGGLTEAFF. The CDR3 DNA follows: TGTGCCAGCAGTTTACAGGGAGGGTTGACTGAAGCTTTCTTT.

The chain recombines TRBV11-3 with TRBJ2-1; perhaps TRBD2 as D (6 bases). V shed 1 base and J shed 0 bases, with 10 bases lying between them. The germline CDR1 and CDR2 sequences are SGHNT and YENEEA. This CDR3 has 16 amino acids. CDR3 nucleotide sequence: TGTGCCAGCAGCTTAGGCGGGGCGTTCTCCTACAATGAGCAGTTCTTC. Its translation: CASSLGGAFSYNEQFF.

The gene calls are TRBV19 and TRBJ1-3; no clear D gene. The CDR3 has 13 residues. Trimming stripped 5 bases from V and 0 bases from J, with 5 bases between. The V gene's germline CDR1 is LNHDA and CDR2 SQIVND (reference sequence). CDR3 DNA: TGTGCCAGTAGTGTCAACTCTGGAAACACCATATATTTT. Its translation: CASSVNSGNTIYF.

The sample holds a few counts of this clone. The chain joins TRBV5-5 to TRBJ1-4; D is possibly TRBD1 (5 bases). Per germline, CDR1 SGHKS and CDR2 YYEKEE (reference sequence). Trimming cost V 3 bases and J 7 bases, with 16 bases left between them. CDR3 length: 15 residues. DNA of the CDR3: TGTGCCAGCAGCTGGGAGGGGAGGGCTTTTGAAAAACTGTTTTTT. It specifies CASSWEGRAFEKLFF.

The chain is built from TRBV7-2 and TRBJ2-3; the match to TRBD1 covers 10 bases. The CDR3 totals 15 residues. The V segment lost 11 bases and the J segment 5 bases; nucleotides outside the gene matches: 13. Germline V gene data show CDR1 as SGHTA and CDR2 as FQGNSA. For the CDR3, the DNA is TGTGCCGGCGACCTTCCCGGACAGGGGGAAGATACGCAGTATTTT. Protein sequence: CAGDLPGQGEDTQYF.

V and J are TRBV12-3 or TRBV12-4 and TRBJ1-2, with TRBD1 as a possible D gene (5 bases). The length of the CDR3 is 13 residues. Trimming left V 8 bases short and J 5 bases short, with 15 bases between. The chain's CDR3 is CASRPGGRYGYTF. CDR3 nucleotide sequence: TGTGCCAGCCGTCCCGGGGGAAGGTATGGCTACACCTTC.

This chain connects TRBV18 to TRBJ1-6, with 9 nucleotides matching TRBD1. The CDR3 has 16 amino acids. The germline V gene encodes CDR1 KGHSH and CDR2 LQKENI. J gave up 5 bases and V 2 bases, and 4 bases lay outside the gene matches. The CDR3 DNA is TGTGCCAGCTCACCAGCAGGGACAGGGAATAATTCACCCCTCCACTTT. Translation: CASSPAGTGNNSPLHF.